This T cell receptor (beta chain) was documented in a study of CD4 T cells in lung cancer (dated by TCRdb to the late 2010s). At the level of the whole study: To find responses to candidate mutation-encoded neoepitopes, the study screened blood T cells from NSCLC patients and isolated neoantigen-specific CD4+ T-cell clones and TCRs. Tumor and non-adjacent lung tissue were obtained from four patients undergoing curative-intent resections for stage I-III non-small cell lung cancer. Lung adenocarcinoma or squamous cell carcinoma was present in the resected patients, who were aged 60 to 69 at blood donation and were mostly former smokers. Treatments the patients had received before donating blood included platinum chemotherapy, and some of the patients were given nivolumab or pembrolizumab. The frequency of neoantigen-specific clonotypes in tumor resections, non-adjacent lung and cultured T-cell products was followed using TCRB deep sequencing. What the research found in general, with its limitations: Some blood-derived responses might be explained by in vitro priming of naive T cells or cross-reactivity rather than by memory responses to the cancer.

Library method: the immunoSEQ multiplex PCR assay. DNA was isolated using Qiagen DNeasy or QIAamp micro DNA kits, and TCRB was sequenced using the Adaptive Biotechnology human TCRB sequencing kit. An Illumina MiSeq was used to sequence the TCRB libraries. The published analysis was carried out like this. The kit provider's software was used to analyze TCRB sequence data, and Fisher's exact test was applied to assess tumor enrichment of clonotype templates. TCRdb obtained this table from immuneACCESS and retained in-frame rearrangements with V and J assigned. These tables miss some clones; where compared with another copy, unresolved V genes account for less than half of the shortfall, and the remainder is unexplained. V and J calls and clone size are as listed in that table; D and trimming were resolved from the DNA. Here the sample has roughly 4,500 clones; roughly 81% occur a single time. The ten largest account for 16% of the sample.

The CDR3 holds 14 amino acids from the cysteine to the phenylalanine. The kept DNA is CDR3 alone, 42 bases in frame from the first base. The germline V gene encodes CDR1 MNHEY and CDR2 SMNVEV (reference sequence). At the junction V is shortened by 6 bases and J by 1 base; bases outside the gene matches: 3. A word on this clone: Its recognized antigen is unknown. Base qualities were left out, and no much larger clone turns up one base away.

Material: lung tumor tissue. Rearrangement joined TRBV27 to TRBJ2-7, and TRBD2 aligns with 10 junction nucleotides. This TCR was recovered from a man in his fifties or sixties with non-small cell lung cancer. The DNA reads as follows: TGTGCCAGCAGATGGACTAGCGGTTCCTACGAGCAGTACTTC. Translated, it gives CASRWTSGSYEQYF.